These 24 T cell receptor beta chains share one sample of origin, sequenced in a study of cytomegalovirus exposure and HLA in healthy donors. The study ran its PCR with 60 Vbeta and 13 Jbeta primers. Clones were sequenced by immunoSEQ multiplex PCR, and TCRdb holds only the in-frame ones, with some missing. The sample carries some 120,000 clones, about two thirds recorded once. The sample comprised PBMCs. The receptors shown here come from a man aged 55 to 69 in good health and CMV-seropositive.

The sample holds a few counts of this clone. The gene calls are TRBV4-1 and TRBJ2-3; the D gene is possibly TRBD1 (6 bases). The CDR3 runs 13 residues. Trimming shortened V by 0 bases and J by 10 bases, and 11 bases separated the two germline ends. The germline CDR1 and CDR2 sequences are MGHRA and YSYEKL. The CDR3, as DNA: TGCGCCAGCAGCCAAGAATCAGGGACACCGCAGTATTTT. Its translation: CASSQESGTPQYF.

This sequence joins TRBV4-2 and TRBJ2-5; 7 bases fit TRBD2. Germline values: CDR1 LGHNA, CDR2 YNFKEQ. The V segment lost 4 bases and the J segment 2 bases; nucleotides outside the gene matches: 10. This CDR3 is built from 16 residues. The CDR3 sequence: CASSPLTSSTQETQYF. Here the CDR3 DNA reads TGTGCCAGCAGCCCCTTGACTAGCAGTACTCAAGAGACCCAGTACTTC.

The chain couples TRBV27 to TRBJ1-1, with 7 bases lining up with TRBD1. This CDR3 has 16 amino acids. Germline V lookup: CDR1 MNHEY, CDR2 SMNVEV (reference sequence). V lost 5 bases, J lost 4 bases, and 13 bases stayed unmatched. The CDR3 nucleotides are TGTGCCAGCAGTAAGGGAGTCAGGGGGGCCGCCACTGAAGCTTTCTTT. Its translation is CASSKGVRGAATEAFF.

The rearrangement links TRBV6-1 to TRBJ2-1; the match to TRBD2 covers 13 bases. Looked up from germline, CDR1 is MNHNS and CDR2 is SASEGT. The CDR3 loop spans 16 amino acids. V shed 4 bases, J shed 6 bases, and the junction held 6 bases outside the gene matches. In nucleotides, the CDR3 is TGTGCCAGCAGTGTCCCGACTAGCGGGGGGCCCAATGAGCAGTTCTTC. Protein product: CASSVPTSGGPNEQFF.

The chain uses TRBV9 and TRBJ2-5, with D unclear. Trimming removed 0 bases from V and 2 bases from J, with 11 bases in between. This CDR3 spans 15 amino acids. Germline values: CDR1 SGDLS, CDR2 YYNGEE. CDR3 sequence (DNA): TGTGCCAGCAGCGTAGGAGCGACGGAACAAGAGACCCAGTACTTC. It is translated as CASSVGATEQETQYF.

The CDR3 region is CASRTNGVWTGAPREQYF. The CDR3 bases are TGCGCCAGCAGAACTAACGGGGTTTGGACAGGGGCGCCTAGGGAGCAGTACTTC. V and J are TRBV23-1 and TRBJ2-7, with 9 bases lining up with TRBD1. Being an ORF, TRBV23-1 has a function that is uncertain. The V gene end was trimmed by 6 bases and the J gene end by 7 bases; junction bases not matched to a gene: 22. CDR3 length equals 18 residues.

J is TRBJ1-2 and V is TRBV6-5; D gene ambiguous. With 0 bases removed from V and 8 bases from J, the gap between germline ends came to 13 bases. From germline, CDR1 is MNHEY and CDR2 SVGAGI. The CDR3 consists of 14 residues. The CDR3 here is CASSYSWPGGGYTF. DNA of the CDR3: TGTGCCAGCAGTTACTCATGGCCCGGCGGCGGCTACACCTTC.

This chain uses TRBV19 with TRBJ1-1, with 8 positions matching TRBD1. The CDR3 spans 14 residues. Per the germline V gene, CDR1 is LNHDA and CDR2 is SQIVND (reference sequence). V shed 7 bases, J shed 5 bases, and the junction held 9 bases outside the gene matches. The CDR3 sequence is CASKRRGRFTEAFF. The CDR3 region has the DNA TGTGCCAGTAAGCGCAGGGGGCGCTTTACTGAAGCTTTCTTT.

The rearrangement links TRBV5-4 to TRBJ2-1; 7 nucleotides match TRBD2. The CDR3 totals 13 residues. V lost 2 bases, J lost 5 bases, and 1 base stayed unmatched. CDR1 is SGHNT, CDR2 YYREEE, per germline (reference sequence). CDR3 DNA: TGTGCCAGCAGCTTAGCGGGACACAATGAGCAGTTCTTC. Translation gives CASSLAGHNEQFF. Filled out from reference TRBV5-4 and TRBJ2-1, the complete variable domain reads ETGVTQSPTHLIKTRGQQVTLRCSSQSGHNTVSWYQQALGQGPQFIFQYYREEENGRGNFPPRFSGLQFPNYSSELNVNALELDDSALYLCASSLAGHNEQFFGPGTRLTVL.

CDR3 DNA: TGTGCCATCAGTTCAGGGGTATTAGATACGCAGTATTTT. Its protein product is CAISSGVLDTQYF. The V call is TRBV10-3, the J call TRBJ2-3; TRBD1 might be the D (6 bases). Per the germline V gene, CDR1 is ENHRY and CDR2 is SYGVKD. V was trimmed by 5 bases and J by 5 bases, leaving 11 bases between them. This CDR3 region has 13 residues.

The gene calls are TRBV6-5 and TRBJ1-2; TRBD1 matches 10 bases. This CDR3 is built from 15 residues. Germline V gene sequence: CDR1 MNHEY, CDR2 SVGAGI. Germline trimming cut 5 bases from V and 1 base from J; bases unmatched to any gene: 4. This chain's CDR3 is CASSRQGASNYGYTF. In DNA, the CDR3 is TGTGCCAGCAGTCGACAGGGGGCGAGTAACTATGGCTACACCTTC.

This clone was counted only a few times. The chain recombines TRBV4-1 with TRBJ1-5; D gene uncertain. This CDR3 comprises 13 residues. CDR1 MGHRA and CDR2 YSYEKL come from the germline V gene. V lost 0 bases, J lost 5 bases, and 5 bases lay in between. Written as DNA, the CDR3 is TGCGCCAGCAGCCAAGACGGTGATCAGCCCCAGCATTTT. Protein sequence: CASSQDGDQPQHF.

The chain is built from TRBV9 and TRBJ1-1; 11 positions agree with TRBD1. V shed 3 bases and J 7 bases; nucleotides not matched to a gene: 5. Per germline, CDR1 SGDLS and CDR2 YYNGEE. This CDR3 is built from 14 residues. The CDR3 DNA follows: TGTGCCAGCAGCGCCGGACAGGGGGCGATTGAAGCTTTCTTT. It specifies CASSAGQGAIEAFF.

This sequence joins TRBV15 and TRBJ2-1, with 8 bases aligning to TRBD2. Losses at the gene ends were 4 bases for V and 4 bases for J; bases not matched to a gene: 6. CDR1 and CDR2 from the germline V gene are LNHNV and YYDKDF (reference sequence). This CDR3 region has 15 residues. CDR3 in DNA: TGTGCCACCAGCACGGGAGGGGTTTTTTACAATGAGCAGTTCTTC. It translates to CATSTGGVFYNEQFF.

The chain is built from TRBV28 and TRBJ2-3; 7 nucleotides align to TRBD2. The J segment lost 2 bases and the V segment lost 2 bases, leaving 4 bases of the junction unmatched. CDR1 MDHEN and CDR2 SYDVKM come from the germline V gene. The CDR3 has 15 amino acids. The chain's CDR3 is CASSLAGVPTDTQYF. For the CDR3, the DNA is TGTGCCAGCAGTTTAGCGGGGGTACCCACAGATACGCAGTATTTT. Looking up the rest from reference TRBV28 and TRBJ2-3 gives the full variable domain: DVKVTQSSRYLVKRTGEKVFLECVQDMDHENMFWYRQDPGLGLRLIYFSYDVKMKEKGDIPEGYSVSREKKERFSLILESASTNQTSMYLCASSLAGVPTDTQYFGPGTRLTVL.

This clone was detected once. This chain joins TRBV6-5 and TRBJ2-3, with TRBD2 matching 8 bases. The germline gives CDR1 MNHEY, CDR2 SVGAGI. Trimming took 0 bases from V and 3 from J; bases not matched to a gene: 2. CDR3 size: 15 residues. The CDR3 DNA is TGTGCCAGCAGTTACTCGGGACTAGTTACAGATACGCAGTATTTT. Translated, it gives CASSYSGLVTDTQYF.

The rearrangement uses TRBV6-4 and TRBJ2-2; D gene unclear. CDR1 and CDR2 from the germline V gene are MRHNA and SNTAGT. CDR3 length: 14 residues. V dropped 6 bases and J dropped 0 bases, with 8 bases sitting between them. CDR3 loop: CASRQLTNTGELFF. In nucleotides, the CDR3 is TGTGCCAGCAGACAACTAACGAACACCGGGGAGCTGTTTTTT.

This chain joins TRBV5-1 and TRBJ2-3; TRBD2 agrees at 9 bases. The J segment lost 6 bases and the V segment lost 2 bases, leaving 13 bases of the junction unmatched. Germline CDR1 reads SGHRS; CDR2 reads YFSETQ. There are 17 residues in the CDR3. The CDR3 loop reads CASSFVAYGTSMDTQYF. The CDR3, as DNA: TGCGCCAGCAGCTTTGTCGCATACGGGACTAGCATGGATACGCAGTATTTT.

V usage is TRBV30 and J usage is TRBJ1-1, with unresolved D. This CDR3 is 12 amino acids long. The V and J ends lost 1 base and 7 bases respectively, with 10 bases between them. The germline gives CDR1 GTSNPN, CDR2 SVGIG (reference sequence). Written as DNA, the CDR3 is TGTGCCTGGAGTGAGTGGCCGGGTGAAGCTTTCTTT. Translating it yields CAWSEWPGEAFF.

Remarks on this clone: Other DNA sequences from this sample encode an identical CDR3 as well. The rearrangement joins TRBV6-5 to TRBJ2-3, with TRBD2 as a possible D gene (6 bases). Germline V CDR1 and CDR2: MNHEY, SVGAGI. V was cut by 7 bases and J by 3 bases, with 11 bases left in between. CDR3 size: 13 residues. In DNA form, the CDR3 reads TGTGCCAGCAATGCCGGGACTACAGATACGCAGTATTTT. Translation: CASNAGTTDTQYF.

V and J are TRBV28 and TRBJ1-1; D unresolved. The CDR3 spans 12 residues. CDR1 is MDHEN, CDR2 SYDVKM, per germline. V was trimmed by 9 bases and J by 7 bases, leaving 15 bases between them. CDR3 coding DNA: TGTGCCAGTCGCGGGGAGGGAAGTGAAGCTTTCTTT. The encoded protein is CASRGEGSEAFF.

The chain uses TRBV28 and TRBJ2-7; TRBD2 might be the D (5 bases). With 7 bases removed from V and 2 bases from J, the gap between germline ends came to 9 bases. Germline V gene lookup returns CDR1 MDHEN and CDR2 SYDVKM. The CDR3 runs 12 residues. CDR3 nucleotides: TGTGCCAGCACTGACGGGACCTACGAGCAGTACTTC. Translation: CASTDGTYEQYF.

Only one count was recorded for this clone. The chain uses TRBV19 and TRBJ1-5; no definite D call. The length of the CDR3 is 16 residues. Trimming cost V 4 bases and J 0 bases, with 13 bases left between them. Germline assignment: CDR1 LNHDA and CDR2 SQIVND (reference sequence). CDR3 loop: CASSTDMRYSNQPQHF. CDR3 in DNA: TGTGCCAGTAGTACCGACATGCGATATAGCAATCAGCCCCAGCATTTT.

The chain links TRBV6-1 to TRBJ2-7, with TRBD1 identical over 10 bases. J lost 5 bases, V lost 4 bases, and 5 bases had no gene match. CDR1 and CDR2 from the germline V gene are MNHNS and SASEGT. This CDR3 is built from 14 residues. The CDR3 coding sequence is TGTGCCAGCAGTGGGGACAGGGGAGGGAACGAGCAGTACTTC. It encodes CASSGDRGGNEQYF.